What follows are 17 T cell receptor beta chains derived from one specimen sequenced in a study of regulatory T cells in long-lasting Graves disease. In building TCR beta libraries, iRepertoire HTBI primers were used together with Arm-PCR of CDR3 regions. TCRdb re-analysed the multiplex PCR reads in MiXCR, keeping a single row per CDR3 protein. The table lists about 470,000 distinct CDR3 sequences, under 25% of them singletons. Time point indicated: persistent/refractory GD, antithyroid drugs over 5 years with positive TRAb. PBMC-derived RNA was used for the TCR library. The specimen was peripheral blood mononuclear cells (PBMCs), collected when the disease was refractory, from a patient treated with antithyroid drugs. The receptors originated from a female donor with Graves disease.

This clonotype has more than one count but fewer than ten. V and J are TRBV3-1 and TRBJ2-2, with a weak D call TRBD2 (5 bases). Trimming removed 4 bases from V and 2 bases from J, with 14 bases in between. CDR3 length: 16 residues. Germline V CDR1 and CDR2: LGHDT, YNNKEL (reference sequence). The CDR3 sequence: CASSRDGLANTGELFF. CDR3 coding DNA: TGTGCCAGCAGCCGCGACGGGCTAGCCAACACCGGGGAGCTGTTTTTT.

The V and J genes are TRBV20-1 and TRBJ1-6; 9 positions match TRBD1. Germline lookup yields CDR1 DFQATT and CDR2 SNEGSKA (reference sequence). CDR3 length: 14 amino acids. V shed 6 bases, J shed 10 bases, and the junction held 10 bases outside the gene matches. Here the CDR3 reads CSAPGTGRGSPLHF. The CDR3 region has the DNA TGCAGTGCCCCAGGGACAGGGCGGGGATCACCCCTCCACTTT.

V is TRBV7-9 and J is TRBJ2-1, with a weak D call TRBD2 (6 bases). The CDR3 has 16 amino acids. Trimming cost V 5 bases and J 1 base, with 15 bases left between them. Germline assignment: CDR1 SEHNR and CDR2 FQNEAQ (reference sequence). Written as DNA, the CDR3 is TGTGCCAGCAGCCTCCCGCCGGGAGCGTCCTACAATGAGCAGTTCTTC. This translates into CASSLPPGASYNEQFF.

This clonotype was counted at least ten times. The genes are TRBV24-1 and TRBJ2-7, with unresolved D. CDR3 size: 16 residues. The germline V gene has CDR1 KGHDR and CDR2 SFDVKD. V lost 7 bases and J 4 bases, leaving 22 bases between the germline ends. CDR3 sequence (DNA): TGTGCCACCAGAGGGTTTCGGCCTCGAAGTTTGTACGAGCAGTACTTC. It translates to CATRGFRPRSLYEQYF.

This clonotype showed up many times. This chain uses TRBV12-3 or TRBV12-4 with TRBJ2-5; maybe TRBD1 (6 bases). The CDR3 runs 15 residues. Between the trimmed V and J ends, which lost 7 bases and 2 bases, there was a span of 17 bases. Written as DNA, the CDR3 is TGTGCCAGCATTAAGGGTTACAGGGCACAAGAGACCCAGTACTTC. It encodes CASIKGYRAQETQYF.

Remarks on this clonotype: This sequence may be a read error, since a much larger clone differs from it by one base. This is likely a read error, given that the CDR3 carries no conserved phenylalanine or tryptophan at its end. CDR3: CASVGGGLVEAFL. Written as DNA, the CDR3 is TGTGCCAGCGTGGGTGGGGGGCTGGTTGAAGCTTTCCTT. The V call is TRBV2, the J call TRBJ1-1, with D tentatively TRBD1 (6 bases). Germline CDR1 is SNHLY and CDR2 is FYNNEI. V gave up 8 bases and J gave up 7 bases, with 17 bases separating them. This CDR3 spans 13 amino acids.

This clonotype was seen repeatedly, ten times or more. The chain carries TRBV2 and TRBJ2-7; no clear D. Germline assignment: CDR1 SNHLY and CDR2 FYNNEI. This CDR3 spans 12 amino acids. The CDR3 spells CGSELSSYEQYF. CDR3 nucleotides: TGTGGAAGCGAGTTAAGCTCCTACGAGCAGTACTTC. Full variable domain (outside the CDR3, taken from reference TRBV2 and TRBJ2-7): EPEVTQTPSHQVTQMGQEVILRCVPISNHLYFYWYRQILGQKVEFLVSFYNNEISEKSEIFDDQFSVERPDGSNFTLKIRSTKLEDSAMYFCGSELSSYEQYFGPGTRLTVT.

This clonotype has a count of ten or more. V gene TRBV11-2 combines with J gene TRBJ1-2, with TRBD1 identical over 8 bases. Per the germline V gene, CDR1 is SGHAT and CDR2 is FQNNGV. The CDR3 covers 14 residues. V trimming: 6 bases; J trimming: 2 bases; junction bases outside the gene matches: 5. CDR3 in amino acids: CASSQGAGNYGYTF. The DNA of the CDR3 is TGTGCCAGCAGTCAGGGGGCAGGGAACTATGGCTACACCTTC.

This clonotype was found many times. The chain employs TRBV19 and TRBJ2-7; 8 nucleotides agree with TRBD2. The CDR3 is made up of 14 amino acids. Germline assignment: CDR1 LNHDA and CDR2 SQIVND (reference sequence). Unmatched junction bases numbered 8, after V lost 9 bases and J lost 1 base. The CDR3 nucleotides read TGTGCCAGCAGCCCGGGACTAGGATCCTACGAGCAGTACTTC. Translation gives CASSPGLGSYEQYF.

V is TRBV4-2 and J is TRBJ2-2; 7 bases map to TRBD1. This CDR3 is 16 amino acids long. The germline V gene has CDR1 LGHNA and CDR2 YNFKEQ. J lost 6 bases, V lost 2 bases, and 9 bases had no gene match. The chain's CDR3 is CASSQPTGTAAGELFF. The CDR3 coding sequence is TGTGCCAGCAGCCAACCAACGGGGACAGCTGCCGGGGAGCTGTTTTTT.

The chain uses TRBV7-3 and TRBJ2-2; D not certain. Germline CDR1 is SGHTA and CDR2 is FQGTGA. V was shortened by 4 bases and J by 3 bases, with 12 bases between the two germline ends. This CDR3 is built from 15 residues. In DNA, the CDR3 is TGTGCCAGCAGCTCGGGTCTTGGGGACACCGGGGAGCTGTTTTTT. Protein sequence: CASSSGLGDTGELFF.

This clonotype was observed once. This may come from a read error, since a much larger clone is one base off. The CDR3 sequence: CASRLAFGTGDLFF. The CDR3 DNA reads as TGTGCCAGCAGACTAGCGTTTGGCACCGGGGACCTGTTTTTT. V and J are TRBV12-3 or TRBV12-4 and TRBJ2-2, with 7 bases aligning to TRBD2. The CDR3 loop spans 14 amino acids.

The chain employs TRBV14 and TRBJ1-2; the D gene is possibly TRBD1 (6 bases). CDR1 is SGHDN and CDR2 is FVKESK in the germline V gene. V lost 0 bases and J lost 2, with 13 bases in between. CDR3 length equals 16 residues. The CDR3 bases are TGTGCCAGCAGCCAAGATGTTGGGGGCGGGAACTATGGCTACACCTTC. Translated, it gives CASSQDVGGGNYGYTF. Based on the CDR3 plus reference TRBV14 and TRBJ1-2, the full variable domain is EAGVTQFPSHSVIEKGQTVTLRCDPISGHDNLYWYRRVMGKEIKFLLHFVKESKQDESGMPNNRFLAERTGGTYSTLKVQPAELEDSGVYFCASSQDVGGGNYGYTFGSGTRLTVV.

The chain joins TRBV4-1 to TRBJ2-1; D is perhaps TRBD2 (6 bases). Germline V gene sequence: CDR1 MGHRA, CDR2 YSYEKL. The CDR3 totals 16 residues. The V end was cut by 4 bases, the J end by 1 base, with 14 bases between. The CDR3 spells CASSRVAANSYNEQFF. Here the CDR3 DNA reads TGCGCCAGCAGCCGGGTAGCGGCAAATTCCTACAATGAGCAGTTCTTC.

The table lists this clonotype with a few counts. The chain uses TRBV20-1 and TRBJ1-5; 7 bases agree with TRBD1. Trimming at V came to 3 bases and at J to 2 bases, leaving 10 bases not matched to a gene. This CDR3 spans 16 amino acids. Germline V gives CDR1 DFQATT, CDR2 SNEGSKA (reference sequence). CDR3: CSASRDLDRRNQPQHF. DNA for the CDR3: TGCAGTGCTAGTAGGGATCTGGACAGGCGCAATCAGCCCCAGCATTTT.

V usage is TRBV20-1 and J usage is TRBJ2-1; no clear D. Trimming removed 1 base at V and 4 bases at J, with 11 bases between. This CDR3 contains 14 residues. CDR1 is DFQATT and CDR2 is SNEGSKA in the germline V gene (reference sequence). The CDR3 coding sequence is TGCAGTGCTAGAGGGGAATGGGGTTACAATGAGCAGTTCTTC. Its protein is CSARGEWGYNEQFF.

The rearrangement joins TRBV20-1 to TRBJ1-2, with no clear D. The V end lost 6 bases, the J end lost 1 base, and 3 bases lay between the germline ends. Germline values: CDR1 DFQATT, CDR2 SNEGSKA (reference sequence). The CDR3 contains 10 residues. CDR3 DNA sequence: TGCAGTGCCCTTAACTATGGCTACACCTTC. Amino acids: CSALNYGYTF.